This TCR beta chain was recorded in a study of blood T cell repertoires in COVID-19. In the authors' methods: Researchers report that nucleated cell counts were estimated from reference gene primer amplification. Sequencing was performed with immunoSEQ multiplex PCR; in TCRdb, only in-frame clones are kept and a portion is missing. Clone size and V and J calls were adopted from that table, with D and trimming inferred from the DNA. The data contain 95,000 to 120,000 clones, roughly 80% of them singletons. The CDR3 totals 15 residues. Germline V gene sequence: CDR1 SGHRS, CDR2 YFSETQ. Trimming cost V 5 bases and J 1 base; bases outside gene matches: 7.

The clonotype originates from a man between 50 and 59 years old with acute or convalescent COVID-19. Sequences were obtained from peripheral blood. The genes are TRBV5-1 and TRBJ1-1, with TRBD1 identical over 8 bases. This chain's CDR3 is CASSTTGDRNTEAFF. The DNA for the CDR3 is TGCGCCAGCAGTACGACAGGGGACAGGAACACTGAAGCTTTCTTT. The whole variable domain, remainder taken from reference TRBV5-1 and TRBJ1-1, is KAGVTQTPRYLIKTRGQQVTLSCSPISGHRSVSWYQQTPGQGLQFLFEYFSETQRNKGNFPGRFSGRQFSNSRSEMNVSTLELGDSALYLCASSTTGDRNTEAFFGQGTRLTVV.